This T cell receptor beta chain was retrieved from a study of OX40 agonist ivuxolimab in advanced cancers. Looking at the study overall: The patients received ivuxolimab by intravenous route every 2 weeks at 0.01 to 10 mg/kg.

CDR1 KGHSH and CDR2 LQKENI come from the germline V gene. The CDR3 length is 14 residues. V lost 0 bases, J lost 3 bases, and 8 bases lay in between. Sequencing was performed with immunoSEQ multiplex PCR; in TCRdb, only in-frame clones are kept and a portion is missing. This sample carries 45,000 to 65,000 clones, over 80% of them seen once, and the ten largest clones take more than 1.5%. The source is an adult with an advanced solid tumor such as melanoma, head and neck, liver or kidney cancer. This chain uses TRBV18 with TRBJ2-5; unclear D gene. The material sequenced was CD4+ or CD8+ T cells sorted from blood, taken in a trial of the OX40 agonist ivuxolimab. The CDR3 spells CASSPPVGKETQYF. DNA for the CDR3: TGTGCCAGCTCACCACCGGTGGGGAAAGAGACCCAGTACTTC.